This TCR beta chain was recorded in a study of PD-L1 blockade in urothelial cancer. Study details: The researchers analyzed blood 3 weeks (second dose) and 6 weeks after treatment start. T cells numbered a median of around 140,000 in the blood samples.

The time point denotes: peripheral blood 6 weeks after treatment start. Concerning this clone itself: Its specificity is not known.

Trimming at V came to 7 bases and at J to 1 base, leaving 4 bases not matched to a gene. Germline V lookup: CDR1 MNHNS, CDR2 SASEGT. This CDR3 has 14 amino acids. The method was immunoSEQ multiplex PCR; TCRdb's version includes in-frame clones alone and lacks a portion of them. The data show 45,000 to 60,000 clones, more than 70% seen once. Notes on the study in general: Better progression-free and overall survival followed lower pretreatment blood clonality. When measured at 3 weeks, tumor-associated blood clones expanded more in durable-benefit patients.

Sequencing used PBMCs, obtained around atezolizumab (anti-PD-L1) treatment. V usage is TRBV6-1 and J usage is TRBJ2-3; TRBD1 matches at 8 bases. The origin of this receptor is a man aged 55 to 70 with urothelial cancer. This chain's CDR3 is CASNTDRGTDTQYF. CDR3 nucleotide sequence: TGTGCCAGCAATACGGACAGGGGCACAGATACGCAGTATTTT.